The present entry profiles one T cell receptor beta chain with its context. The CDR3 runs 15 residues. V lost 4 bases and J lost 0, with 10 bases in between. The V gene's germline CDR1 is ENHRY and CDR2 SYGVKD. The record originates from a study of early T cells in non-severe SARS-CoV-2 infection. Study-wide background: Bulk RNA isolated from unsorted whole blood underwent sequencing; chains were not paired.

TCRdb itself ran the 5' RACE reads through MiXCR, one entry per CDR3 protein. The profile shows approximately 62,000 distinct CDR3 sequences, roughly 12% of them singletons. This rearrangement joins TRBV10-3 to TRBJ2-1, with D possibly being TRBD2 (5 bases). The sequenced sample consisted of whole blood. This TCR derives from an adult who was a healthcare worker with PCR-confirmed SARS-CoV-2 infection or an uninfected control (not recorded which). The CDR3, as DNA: TGTGCCATCAGTGGGGTAGCGACCTCCTACAATGAGCAGTTCTTC. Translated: CAISGVATSYNEQFF.